These 26 T cell receptor beta chains were all obtained from the same sample, sequenced in a study of blood T cell repertoires in COVID-19. Data came from immunoSEQ multiplex PCR; TCRdb stores just in-frame clones and leaves some out. This table has roughly 130,000 clones, more than 75% appearing once. The sample comprised peripheral blood. All receptors come from an older man with acute or convalescent COVID-19.

The table lists this clone with a count of one. This chain joins TRBV4-2 and TRBJ1-2, with D unclear. The CDR3 loop spans 16 amino acids. Trimming took 0 bases from V and 8 from J, leaving 19 bases between them. CDR1 is LGHNA and CDR2 is YNFKEQ in the germline V gene. CDR3 loop: CASSQDLSVPFYGYTF. The CDR3 bases are TGTGCCAGCAGCCAAGATCTGTCAGTACCTTTTTACGGCTACACCTTC.

The rearrangement joins TRBV28 to TRBJ2-7; D perhaps matches TRBD1 (6 bases). CDR1 is MDHEN and CDR2 is SYDVKM in the germline V gene. The CDR3 loop spans 13 amino acids. The CDR3 sequence is CAAMGASSYEQYF. Here the CDR3 DNA reads TGTGCGGCAATGGGGGCCAGCTCCTACGAGCAGTACTTC.

This chain joins TRBV7-2 and TRBJ2-5; the match to TRBD2 covers 8 bases. Losses at the gene ends were 0 bases for V and 7 bases for J; bases not matched to a gene: 7. The CDR3 has 15 amino acids. Germline V gene sequence: CDR1 SGHTA, CDR2 FQGNSA. The DNA of the CDR3 is TGTGCCAGCAGCTTAGCCACAACTAGCGGTGCGACCCAGTACTTC. Amino acids: CASSLATTSGATQYF.

The chain couples TRBV28 to TRBJ1-3; D might be TRBD1 (5 bases). Trimming left V 5 bases short and J 0 bases short, with 11 bases between. CDR3 length: 15 amino acids. Germline CDR1 is MDHEN and CDR2 is SYDVKM. CDR3: CASSPGGASGNTIYF. The CDR3 nucleotides read TGTGCCAGCAGTCCGGGCGGGGCCTCTGGAAACACCATATATTTT.

This clone was counted once. The CDR3 region is CASSATGAGYGYTF. The DNA for the CDR3 is TGTGCCAGCAGTGCGACAGGGGCGGGCTATGGCTACACCTTC. The genes are TRBV2 and TRBJ1-2, with 8 bases matching TRBD1. Germline CDR1 reads SNHLY; CDR2 reads FYNNEI. CDR3 size: 14 residues. J gave up 4 bases and V 4 bases, and 5 bases lay outside the gene matches.

V gene TRBV7-8 combines with J gene TRBJ2-2, with 9 bases fitting TRBD2. CDR3 length equals 18 residues. The germline gives CDR1 SGHVS, CDR2 FQNEAQ. The J segment lost 5 bases and the V segment lost 5 bases, leaving 15 bases of the junction unmatched. CDR3 DNA: TGTGCCAGCAGCCGGCGGAGGGAGCGGGGGGCGCGGACCGGGGAGCTGTTTTTT. Amino acid sequence: CASSRRRERGARTGELFF.

The V and J genes are TRBV5-4 and TRBJ2-1, with 7 positions matching TRBD1. The V segment lost 0 bases and the J segment 0 bases; nucleotides outside the gene matches: 6. The germline CDR1 and CDR2 sequences are SGHNT and YYREEE (reference sequence). The CDR3 runs 17 residues. CDR3 nucleotide sequence: TGTGCCAGCAGCTTGGGAGGGGGCCAGAGCTCCTACAATGAGCAGTTCTTC. This encodes CASSLGGGQSSYNEQFF.

CDR3: CASSIQGLANEQFF. CDR3 sequence (DNA): TGTGCCAGCAGCATACAGGGTCTGGCCAATGAGCAGTTCTTC. The chain is built from TRBV11-1 and TRBJ2-1, with D perhaps TRBD1 (6 bases). CDR1 is SGHAT and CDR2 is FQDESV in the germline V gene (reference sequence). With 5 bases removed from V and 6 bases from J, the gap between germline ends came to 14 bases. The CDR3 contains 14 residues.

In this sample, this clone turned up a few times. The V and J genes are TRBV5-1 and TRBJ1-2, with 10 bases that match TRBD1. This CDR3 contains 15 residues. CDR1 is SGHRS and CDR2 is YFSETQ in the germline V gene. The ends lost 2 bases at V and 4 bases at J; junction bases unmatched: 5. The CDR3 nucleotides read TGCGCCAGCAGCTTAGAAGGACAGGGGGGCTATGGCTACACCTTC. Translated, it gives CASSLEGQGGYGYTF.

V gene TRBV12-3 or TRBV12-4 combines with J gene TRBJ2-7; 7 bases fit TRBD1. V was pared by 6 bases and J by 2 bases, with 4 bases of the junction left unmatched. CDR3 size: 13 residues. CDR3 loop: CASRPTGTYEQYF. The CDR3 nucleotides read TGTGCCAGCAGGCCGACAGGGACCTACGAGCAGTACTTC.

The chain employs TRBV11-2 and TRBJ2-5, with 8 nucleotides matching TRBD1. This CDR3 is built from 13 residues. CDR1 is SGHAT and CDR2 is FQNNGV in the germline V gene. Trimming removed 5 bases from V and 5 bases from J; junction bases left unmatched: 4. CDR3 nucleotides: TGTGCCAGCAGCCGAGGACAGGGCGAGACCCAGTACTTC. As protein: CASSRGQGETQYF.

The V call is TRBV6-5, the J call TRBJ2-7; D possibly corresponds to TRBD1 (6 bases). CDR1 is MNHEY and CDR2 is SVGAGI in the germline V gene. V lost 6 bases and J 2 bases, leaving 17 bases between the germline ends. The CDR3 runs 15 residues. The CDR3 DNA follows: TGTGCCAGCAGAGATTACCGGGACAAAACCTACGAGCAGTACTTC. Amino acids: CASRDYRDKTYEQYF.

The chain is built from TRBV18 and TRBJ1-4, with 7 bases aligning to TRBD1. Germline V gene data show CDR1 as KGHSH and CDR2 as LQKENI. V lost 6 bases, J lost 7 bases, and 5 bases stayed unmatched. The CDR3 consists of 13 residues. The CDR3 loop is CASSPRGLEKLFF. In nucleotides, the CDR3 is TGTGCCAGCTCCCCTAGGGGGCTTGAAAAACTGTTTTTT.

The genes are TRBV14 and TRBJ1-3; unclear D gene. The CDR3 has 12 residues. Germline V gene lookup returns CDR1 SGHDN and CDR2 FVKESK. V lost 1 base and J 8 bases, leaving 6 bases between the germline ends. The CDR3 DNA sequence: TGTGCCAGCAGCCAAGCCCGCGACACCATATATTTT. It yields the protein CASSQARDTIYF.

Of note for this clone: One end of the junction varies from germline; a read error may be responsible. The chain joins TRBV19 to TRBJ1-2; D is perhaps TRBD1 (6 bases). Germline assignment: CDR1 LNHDA and CDR2 SQIVND (reference sequence). The CDR3 runs to 15 residues. DNA for the CDR3: TGTGCCAGTAGTACTGGCGCAGGGGCTAAGTATGGCTACACCTTC. Translating gives CASSTGAGAKYGYTF.

The rearrangement joins TRBV28 to TRBJ1-1; D call uncertain. Germline-derived CDR1 and CDR2 are MDHEN and SYDVKM. The length of the CDR3 is 15 residues. Trimming shortened V by 3 bases and J by 2 bases, and 13 bases separated the two germline ends. The CDR3 reads CASSFREWGNTEAFF. The CDR3 DNA sequence: TGTGCCAGCAGTTTCCGGGAATGGGGTAACACTGAAGCTTTCTTT.

This chain connects TRBV19 to TRBJ2-5; 8 bases map to TRBD2. This CDR3 has 14 amino acids. The V segment lost 5 bases and the J segment 5 bases; nucleotides outside the gene matches: 7. Germline loops: CDR1 LNHDA, CDR2 SQIVND (reference sequence). The CDR3 reads CASSSGGASETQYF. CDR3 nucleotide sequence: TGTGCCAGTAGTTCCGGGGGGGCTAGCGAGACCCAGTACTTC.

The chain has TRBV6-5 and TRBJ2-1; 9 bases line up with TRBD1. Per germline, CDR1 MNHEY and CDR2 SVGAGI. The length of the CDR3 is 15 residues. The V gene end was trimmed by 4 bases and the J gene end by 1 base; junction bases not matched to a gene: 2. CDR3 amino acids: CASSSDRGSYNEQFF. As DNA, the CDR3 is TGTGCCAGCAGTTCGGACAGGGGATCCTACAATGAGCAGTTCTTC.

The table lists this clone with a count of one. The chain carries TRBV6-5 and TRBJ2-7, with TRBD1 matching over 10 bases. V was pared by 5 bases and J by 5 bases, with 6 bases of the junction left unmatched. The germline CDR1 and CDR2 sequences are MNHEY and SVGAGI. CDR3 size: 14 residues. CDR3: CASSRRQGAHEQYF. The CDR3 bases are TGTGCCAGCAGTCGTCGACAGGGGGCTCACGAGCAGTACTTC.

In this sample, this clone turned up once. This chain links TRBV11-2 with TRBJ1-2; tentative D call: TRBD1 (5 bases). The germline CDR1 and CDR2 sequences are SGHAT and FQNNGV. Trimming stripped 5 bases from V and 4 bases from J, with 11 bases between. The CDR3 covers 13 residues. The CDR3 here is CASSQGFGYGYTF. CDR3 nucleotides: TGTGCCAGCAGCCAGGGATTTGGCTATGGCTACACCTTC.

V gene TRBV2 combines with J gene TRBJ2-7; D gene uncertain. Germline V CDR1 and CDR2: SNHLY, FYNNEI. The CDR3 has 14 residues. V was cut by 7 bases and J by 0 bases, with 13 bases left in between. The CDR3 here is CASIKETYSYEQYF. The CDR3 DNA is TGTGCCAGCATCAAAGAGACTTACTCCTACGAGCAGTACTTC.

The genes are TRBV5-1 and TRBJ1-1; D not certain. The CDR3 consists of 11 residues. V shed 1 base and J shed 10 bases, with 8 bases lying between them. Per germline, CDR1 SGHRS and CDR2 YFSETQ. DNA of the CDR3: TGCGCCAGCAGCTTGTCTGGGAGAGCTTTCTTT. It yields the protein CASSLSGRAFF.

The J gene is TRBJ2-5, the V gene TRBV2; maybe TRBD1 (6 bases). The length of the CDR3 is 12 residues. The ends were cut back, 7 bases at V and 2 bases at J, with 8 bases in the middle. Germline loops: CDR1 SNHLY, CDR2 FYNNEI. This CDR3 reads CASTGQQETQYF. The CDR3 DNA reads as TGTGCCAGCACAGGACAGCAAGAGACCCAGTACTTC.

The rearrangement joins TRBV5-4 to TRBJ2-1; 11 nucleotides agree with TRBD2. V lost 3 bases, J lost 5 bases, and 7 bases stayed unmatched. This CDR3 is built from 16 residues. CDR1 and CDR2 from the germline V gene are SGHNT and YYREEE (reference sequence). This chain's CDR3 is CASSSPTSGADNEQFF. DNA for the CDR3: TGTGCCAGCAGCTCGCCGACTAGCGGGGCGGACAATGAGCAGTTCTTC. The full variable domain, rest sourced from reference TRBV5-4 and TRBJ2-1, is ETGVTQSPTHLIKTRGQQVTLRCSSQSGHNTVSWYQQALGQGPQFIFQYYREEENGRGNFPPRFSGLQFPNYSSELNVNALELDDSALYLCASSSPTSGADNEQFFGPGTRLTVL.

J is TRBJ2-5 and V is TRBV7-9; D gene uncertain. V was pared by 1 base and J by 4 bases, with 13 bases between. Germline V lookup: CDR1 SEHNR, CDR2 FQNEAQ (reference sequence). The CDR3 is 15 residues long. The chain's CDR3 is CASSLGDFYGETQYF. The CDR3 coding sequence is TGTGCCAGCAGCTTAGGAGATTTTTATGGAGAGACCCAGTACTTC.

The gene calls are TRBV27 and TRBJ1-2, with D hard to call. V lost 5 bases to trimming and J lost 4 bases, with 20 bases between them. Germline assignment: CDR1 MNHEY and CDR2 SMNVEV (reference sequence). This CDR3 contains 16 residues. DNA for the CDR3: TGTGCCAGCAGTACAGACGGTGCCCAGTCATTCTATGGCTACACCTTC. Protein sequence: CASSTDGAQSFYGYTF.